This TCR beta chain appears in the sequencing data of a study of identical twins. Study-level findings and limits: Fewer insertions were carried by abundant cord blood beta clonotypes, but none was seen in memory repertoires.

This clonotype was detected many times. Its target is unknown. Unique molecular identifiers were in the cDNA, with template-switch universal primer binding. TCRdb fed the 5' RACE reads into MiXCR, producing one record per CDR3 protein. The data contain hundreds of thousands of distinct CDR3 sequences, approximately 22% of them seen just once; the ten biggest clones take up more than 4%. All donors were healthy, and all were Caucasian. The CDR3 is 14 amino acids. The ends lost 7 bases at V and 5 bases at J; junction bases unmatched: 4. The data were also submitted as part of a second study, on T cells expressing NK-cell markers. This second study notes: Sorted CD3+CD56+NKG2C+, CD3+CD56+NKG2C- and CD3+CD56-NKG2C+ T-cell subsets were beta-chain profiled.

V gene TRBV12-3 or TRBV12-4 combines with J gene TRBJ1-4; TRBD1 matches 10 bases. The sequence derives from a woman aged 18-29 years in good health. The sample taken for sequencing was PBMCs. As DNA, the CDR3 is TGTGCCAGCAAACCGGGACAGGGGAATGAAAAACTGTTTTTT. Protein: CASKPGQGNEKLFF.